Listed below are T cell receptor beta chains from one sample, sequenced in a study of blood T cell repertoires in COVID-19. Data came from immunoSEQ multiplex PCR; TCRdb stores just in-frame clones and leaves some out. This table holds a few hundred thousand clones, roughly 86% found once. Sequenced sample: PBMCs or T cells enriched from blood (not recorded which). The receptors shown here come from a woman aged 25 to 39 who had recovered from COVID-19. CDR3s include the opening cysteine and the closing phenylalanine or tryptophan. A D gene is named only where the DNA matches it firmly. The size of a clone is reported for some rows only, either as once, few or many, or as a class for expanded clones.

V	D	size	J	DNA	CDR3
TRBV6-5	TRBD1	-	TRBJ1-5	TGTGCCAGCAAACCCCAGGGGGCGCCCGGTCAGCCCCAGCATTTT	CASKPQGAPGQPQHF
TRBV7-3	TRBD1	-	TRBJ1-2	TGTGCCAGCAGCGAGGGGGCGGGCGTTAACTATGGCTACACCTTC	CASSEGAGVNYGYTF
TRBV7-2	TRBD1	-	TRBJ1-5	TGTGCCAGCAGCATCGACAGGGGGCTGTCTCCCAATCAGCCCCAGCATTTT	CASSIDRGLSPNQPQHF
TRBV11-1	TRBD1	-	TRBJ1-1	TGTGCCAGCAGCTTCAGGAGGCAGGGGGCAATCACTGAAGCTTTCTTT	CASSFRRQGAITEAFF
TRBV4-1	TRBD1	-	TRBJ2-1	TGCGCCAGCAAGCCGGGGACAGGGGGGAATGAGCAGTTCTTC	CASKPGTGGNEQFF
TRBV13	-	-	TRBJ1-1	TGTGCCAGCAGCCCACAAAGGAACACTGAAGCTTTCTTT	CASSPQRNTEAFF
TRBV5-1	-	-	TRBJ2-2	TGCGCCAGCAGCTCCCTCTATACCAGGGTCCCGAACACCGGGGAGCTGTTTTTT	CASSSLYTRVPNTGELFF
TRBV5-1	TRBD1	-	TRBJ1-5	TGCGCCAGCAGCTTCGGGACAGGGGTGGATCAGCCCCAGCATTTT	CASSFGTGVDQPQHF
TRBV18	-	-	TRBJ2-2	TGTGCCAGCTCACCGAGGATAGGAGGGAGTACCGGGGAGCTGTTTTTT	CASSPRIGGSTGELFF
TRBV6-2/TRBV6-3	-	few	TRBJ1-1	TGTGCCAGCAGTTCGCGGGGGGGATCCACTGAAGCTTTCTTT	CASSSRGGSTEAFF
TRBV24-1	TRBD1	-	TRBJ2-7	TGTGCCACCAGTGATGCCACGGACAGGGCTGTACCAGAGCAGTACTTC	CATSDATDRAVPEQYF
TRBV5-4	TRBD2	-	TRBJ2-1	TGTGCCAGCAGCTCCCTAGCGGGATTAGGCTACAATGAGCAGTTCTTC	CASSSLAGLGYNEQFF
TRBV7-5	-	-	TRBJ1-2	TGTGCCAGAAGCACTGGTCTACAGGGAATGGGTGGCTACACCTTC	CARSTGLQGMGGYTF
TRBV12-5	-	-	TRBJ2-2	TGTGCTAGTGGTTTGGGAGGAAACACCGGGGAGCTGTTTTTT	CASGLGGNTGELFF
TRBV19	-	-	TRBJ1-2	TGTGCCAGTAGTATAGATAGCGCATCTAACTATGGCTACACCTTC	CASSIDSASNYGYTF
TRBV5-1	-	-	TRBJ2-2	TGCGCCAGCAGCTTGGGAGCGAGCACCGGGGAGCTGTTTTTT	CASSLGASTGELFF
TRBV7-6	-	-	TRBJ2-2	TGTGCCAGCAGCCCCCGCGTAGTGACCGGGGAGCTGTTTTTT	CASSPRVVTGELFF
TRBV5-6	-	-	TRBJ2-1	TGTGCCAGCAGCTTGGAGATGGGGAGCTCCTACAATGAGCAGTTCTTC	CASSLEMGSSYNEQFF